These 20 T cell receptor beta chains were all obtained from the same sample, sequenced in a study of vaccination and CD4 T cells after COVID-19. Treatment here: approximately nine-day PBMC culture with coronavirus spike peptide pools or control peptides (ViraFEST assay). With the Oncomine TCR Beta short-read assay, DNA from cultured CD4+ T cells was sequenced. TCRdb reprocessed the PCR reads with MiXCR, giving one entry per CDR3 protein. This sample carries approximately 9,700 distinct CDR3 sequences, more than 60% of them seen once, and the ten largest clones take roughly 35%. The antigens for these receptors are not known. The specimen was CD4+ T cells from blood, cultured in vitro. The origin of the receptors is a human donor who had recovered from COVID-19.

The J gene is TRBJ2-2, the V gene TRBV19; D is ambiguous. CDR1 and CDR2 from the germline V gene are LNHDA and SQIVND (reference sequence). This CDR3 has 14 amino acids. V lost 1 base and J 2 bases, leaving 5 bases between the germline ends. Here the CDR3 reads CASSIATNTGELFF. CDR3 coding DNA: TGTGCCAGTAGTATAGCCACTAACACCGGGGAGCTGTTTTTT.

This clonotype was counted only a few times. V usage is TRBV11-3 and J usage is TRBJ1-1; no reliable D call. The V end was cut by 0 bases, the J end by 5 bases, with 7 bases between. Germline CDR1 reads SGHNT; CDR2 reads YENEEA. CDR3 length equals 13 residues. The CDR3 DNA reads TGTGCCAGCAGCTTAGATCGGGGAACTGAAGCTTTCTTT. Protein: CASSLDRGTEAFF.

A single count supports this clonotype. The gene calls are TRBV28 and TRBJ2-5, with D possibly being TRBD1 or TRBD2 (7 bases each). The CDR3 has 16 amino acids. Germline V gives CDR1 MDHEN, CDR2 SYDVKM. Trimming pared 8 bases from V and 2 bases from J, leaving 21 bases between. The DNA of the CDR3 is TGTGCCAGCTCCTATCAGCCAGGGGGGGGTCAAGAGACCCAGTACTTC. The encoded protein is CASSYQPGGGQETQYF.

This chain uses TRBV10-3 with TRBJ2-7; TRBD1 matches at 7 bases. V dropped 0 bases and J dropped 2; count of bases not matched to a gene: 7. The CDR3 is 16 amino acids. The germline gives CDR1 ENHRY, CDR2 SYGVKD. CDR3 nucleotides: TGTGCCATCAGTGAGTCGGGTAGGGGGCGGCCCTACGAGCAGTACTTC. Translated: CAISESGRGRPYEQYF.

This clonotype has just a few counts. The chain links TRBV19 to TRBJ1-5, with a possible D match to TRBD1 (6 bases). The CDR3 spans 14 residues. The ends were cut back, 5 bases at V and 0 bases at J, with 8 bases in the middle. Germline V CDR1 and CDR2: LNHDA, SQIVND (reference sequence). CDR3 in amino acids: CASSQQGSNQPQHF. Written as DNA, the CDR3 is TGTGCCAGTAGTCAACAGGGTAGCAATCAGCCCCAGCATTTT.

The chain has TRBV6-2 or TRBV6-3 and TRBJ2-2; D ambiguous. The CDR3 loop spans 13 amino acids. Trimming cost V 8 bases and J 6 bases, with 13 bases left between them. Germline CDR1 reads MNHEY; CDR2 reads SVGEGT. CDR3 sequence: CASSKQIAGELFF. The CDR3 DNA is TGTGCCAGCTCGAAGCAAATCGCCGGGGAGCTGTTTTTT.

The rearrangement joins TRBV20-1 to TRBJ2-7, with TRBD2 matching over 7 bases. V shed 3 bases, J shed 3 bases, and the junction held 8 bases outside the gene matches. Germline V gene lookup returns CDR1 DFQATT and CDR2 SNEGSKA (reference sequence). The CDR3 is made up of 14 amino acids. CDR3: CSASRLSGHYEQYF. The CDR3 DNA reads as TGCAGTGCTAGCCGACTTAGCGGGCACTACGAGCAGTACTTC.

This clonotype was seen a handful of times. V usage is TRBV20-1 and J usage is TRBJ2-7; 9 positions match TRBD2. CDR3 length: 14 residues. The germline gives CDR1 DFQATT, CDR2 SNEGSKA (reference sequence). Losses at the gene ends were 7 bases for V and 3 bases for J; bases not matched to a gene: 10. CDR3 in amino acids: CSVGAGGFLYEQYF. The CDR3 DNA reads TGCAGTGTTGGGGCGGGAGGGTTCCTCTACGAGCAGTACTTC.

CDR3 sequence: CSASQGTENGYTF. The CDR3 bases are TGCAGTGCTAGCCAAGGGACAGAAAATGGCTACACCTTC. This chain joins TRBV20-1 and TRBJ1-2; 7 nucleotides line up with TRBD1. The V gene end was trimmed by 3 bases and the J gene end by 6 bases; junction bases not matched to a gene: 7. CDR3 length: 13 residues. Germline loops: CDR1 DFQATT, CDR2 SNEGSKA (reference sequence).

This chain links TRBV24-1 with TRBJ2-2, with 10 nucleotides matching TRBD2. Germline V gene data show CDR1 as KGHDR and CDR2 as SFDVKD. This CDR3 spans 15 amino acids. V lost 4 bases to trimming and J lost 10 bases; unmatched junction nucleotides: 8. The CDR3 bases are TGTGCCACCAGTGACACTAGCGGGGCCGTCGCGGAGCTGTTTTTT. Translated, it gives CATSDTSGAVAELFF.

This clonotype was observed a handful of times. The V gene is TRBV10-3, the J gene TRBJ2-5; TRBD1 is a possible D gene (6 bases). Germline CDR1 is ENHRY and CDR2 is SYGVKD. The V gene lost 6 bases and the J gene lost 5 bases, with 16 bases spanning the gap. The CDR3 length is 14 residues. The CDR3 region is CAIRDQGRWETQYF. The DNA of the CDR3 is TGTGCCATCAGAGACCAGGGGCGCTGGGAGACCCAGTACTTC.

This clonotype was observed a few times. V is TRBV6-1 and J is TRBJ1-5; 8 bases line up with TRBD1. The CDR3 runs 14 residues. The ends lost 6 bases at V and 3 bases at J; junction bases unmatched: 4. Germline values: CDR1 MNHNS, CDR2 SASEGT. CDR3 residues: CASRETGDNQPQHF. DNA of the CDR3: TGTGCCAGCAGGGAGACAGGGGACAATCAGCCCCAGCATTTT.

J is TRBJ2-1 and V is TRBV10-1; 14 bases match TRBD2. Germline V gene lookup returns CDR1 WNHNN and CDR2 SYGVQD (reference sequence). Trimming at V came to 2 bases and at J to 0 bases, leaving 6 bases not matched to a gene. The CDR3 spans 19 residues. The CDR3 sequence is CASSEGTSGGWSSYNEQFF. The DNA of the CDR3 is TGCGCCAGCAGTGAGGGGACTAGCGGGGGTTGGAGCTCCTACAATGAGCAGTTCTTC.

The chain carries TRBV19 and TRBJ1-2; D unclear. The CDR3 consists of 14 residues. Germline values: CDR1 LNHDA, CDR2 SQIVND (reference sequence). V lost 6 bases and J 7 bases, leaving 18 bases between the germline ends. The CDR3 nucleotides are TGTGCCAGTAGAATCGACCCCCAAGGTACTGGCTACACCTTC. This gives the protein CASRIDPQGTGYTF.

V usage is TRBV7-9 and J usage is TRBJ1-1; D gene uncertain. This CDR3 is built from 13 residues. V lost 2 bases to trimming and J lost 4 bases, with 8 bases between them. The V gene's germline CDR1 is SEHNR and CDR2 FQNEAQ (reference sequence). The DNA of the CDR3 is TGTGCCAGCAGCTTAACGGAGGGCACTGAAGCTTTCTTT. Its translation is CASSLTEGTEAFF.

This rearrangement joins TRBV20-1 to TRBJ2-1, with 8 bases identical to TRBD2. The V segment lost 6 bases and the J segment 9 bases; nucleotides outside the gene matches: 10. The germline V gene encodes CDR1 DFQATT and CDR2 SNEGSKA (reference sequence). This CDR3 has 13 residues. This CDR3 reads CSATGTSHVEQFF. In DNA, the CDR3 is TGCAGTGCAACCGGGACTAGTCACGTTGAGCAGTTCTTC.

This rearrangement joins TRBV7-2 to TRBJ2-3; tentatively, D is TRBD2 (6 bases). This CDR3 region has 15 residues. Germline CDR1 reads SGHTA; CDR2 reads FQGNSA. V gave up 0 bases and J gave up 3 bases, with 10 bases separating them. CDR3 protein: CASSLAGRRTDTQYF. The CDR3 DNA reads as TGTGCCAGCAGCTTAGCCGGGAGAAGAACAGATACGCAGTATTTT.

The sample holds a few counts of this clonotype. The chain links TRBV10-3 to TRBJ1-1; D not certain. Trimming took off 2 bases at V and 7 bases at J, with 8 bases between the two ends. There are 12 residues in the CDR3. CDR1 ENHRY and CDR2 SYGVKD come from the germline V gene. DNA for the CDR3: TGTGCCATCAGTGAGGGACTGATTGAAGCTTTCTTT. It translates to CAISEGLIEAFF.

The rearrangement joins TRBV12-3 or TRBV12-4 to TRBJ1-5; TRBD1 aligns across 7 bases. This CDR3 region has 15 residues. V dropped 6 bases and J dropped 1; count of bases not matched to a gene: 6. The CDR3 loop reads CASRPIGGSNQPQHF. CDR3 DNA sequence: TGTGCCAGCAGACCAATAGGGGGCAGCAATCAGCCCCAGCATTTT.

V gene TRBV11-2 combines with J gene TRBJ1-1, with D unresolved. The germline V gene has CDR1 SGHAT and CDR2 FQNNGV. The ends were cut back, 1 base at V and 0 bases at J, with 6 bases in the middle. The CDR3 sequence is 14 residues long. CDR3 residues: CASSLGGMNTEAFF. CDR3 nucleotide sequence: TGTGCCAGCAGCTTAGGGGGTATGAACACTGAAGCTTTCTTT.